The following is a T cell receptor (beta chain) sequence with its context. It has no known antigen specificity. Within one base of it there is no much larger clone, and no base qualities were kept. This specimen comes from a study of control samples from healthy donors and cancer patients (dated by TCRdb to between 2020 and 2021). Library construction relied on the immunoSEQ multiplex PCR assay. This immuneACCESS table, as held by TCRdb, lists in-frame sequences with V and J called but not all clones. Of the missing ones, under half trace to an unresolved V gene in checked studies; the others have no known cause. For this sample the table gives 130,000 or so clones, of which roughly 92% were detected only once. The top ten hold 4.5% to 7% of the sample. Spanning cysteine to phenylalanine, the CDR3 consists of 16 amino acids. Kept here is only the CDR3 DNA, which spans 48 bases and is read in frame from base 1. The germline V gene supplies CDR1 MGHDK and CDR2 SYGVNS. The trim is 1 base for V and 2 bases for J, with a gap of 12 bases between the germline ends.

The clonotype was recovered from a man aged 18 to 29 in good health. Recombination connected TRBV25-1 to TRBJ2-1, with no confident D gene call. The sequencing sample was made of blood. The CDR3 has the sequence CASSESGVTTYNEQFF. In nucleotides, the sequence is TGTGCCAGCAGTGAATCTGGGGTTACTACCTACAATGAGCAGTTCTTC.